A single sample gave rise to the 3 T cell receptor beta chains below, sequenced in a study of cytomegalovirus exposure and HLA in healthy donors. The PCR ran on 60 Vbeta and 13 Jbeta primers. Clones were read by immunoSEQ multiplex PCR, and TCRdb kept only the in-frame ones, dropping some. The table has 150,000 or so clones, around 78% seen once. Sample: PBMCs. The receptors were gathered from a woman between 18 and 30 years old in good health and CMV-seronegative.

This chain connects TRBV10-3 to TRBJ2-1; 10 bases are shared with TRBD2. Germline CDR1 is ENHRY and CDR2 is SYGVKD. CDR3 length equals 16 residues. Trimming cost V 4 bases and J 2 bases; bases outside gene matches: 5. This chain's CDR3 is CAISGASGGPYNEQFF. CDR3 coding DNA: TGTGCCATCAGTGGGGCTAGCGGGGGACCCTACAATGAGCAGTTCTTC.

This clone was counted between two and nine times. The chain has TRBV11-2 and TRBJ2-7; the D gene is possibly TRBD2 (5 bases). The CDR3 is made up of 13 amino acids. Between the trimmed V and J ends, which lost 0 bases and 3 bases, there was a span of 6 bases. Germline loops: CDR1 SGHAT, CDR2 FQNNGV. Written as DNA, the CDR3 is TGTGCCAGCAGCTTAGAGGCGGGCTACGAGCAGTACTTC. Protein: CASSLEAGYEQYF.

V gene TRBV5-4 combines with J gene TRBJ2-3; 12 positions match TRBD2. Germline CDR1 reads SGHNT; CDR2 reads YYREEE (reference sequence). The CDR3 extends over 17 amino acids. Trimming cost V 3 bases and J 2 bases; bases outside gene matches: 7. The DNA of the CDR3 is TGTGCCAGCAGCTCGAGGACTAGCGGGGATAACACAGATACGCAGTATTTT. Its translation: CASSSRTSGDNTDTQYF. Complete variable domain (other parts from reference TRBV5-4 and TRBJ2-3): ETGVTQSPTHLIKTRGQQVTLRCSSQSGHNTVSWYQQALGQGPQFIFQYYREEENGRGNFPPRFSGLQFPNYSSELNVNALELDDSALYLCASSSRTSGDNTDTQYFGPGTRLTVL.